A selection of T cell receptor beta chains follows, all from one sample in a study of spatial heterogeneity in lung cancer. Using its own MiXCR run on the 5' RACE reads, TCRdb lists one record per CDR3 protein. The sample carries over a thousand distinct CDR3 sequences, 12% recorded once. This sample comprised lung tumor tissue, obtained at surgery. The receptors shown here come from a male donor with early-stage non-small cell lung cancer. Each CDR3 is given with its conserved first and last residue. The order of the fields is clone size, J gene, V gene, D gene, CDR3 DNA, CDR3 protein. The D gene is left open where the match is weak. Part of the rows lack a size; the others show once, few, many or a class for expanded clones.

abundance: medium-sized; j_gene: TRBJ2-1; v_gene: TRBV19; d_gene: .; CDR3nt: TGTGCCAGTAGTATAGCACTTGGGAATGAGCAGTTCTTC; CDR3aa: CASSIALGNEQFF
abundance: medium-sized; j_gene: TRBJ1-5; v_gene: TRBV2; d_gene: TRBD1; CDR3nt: TGTGCCAGCAAAGGACAGGGGGCTGGACAGCCCCAGCATTTT; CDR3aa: CASKGQGAGQPQHF
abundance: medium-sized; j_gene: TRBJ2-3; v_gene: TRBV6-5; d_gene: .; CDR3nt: TGTGCCACCGGATTGGGGGCTAGCACAGATACGCAGTATTTT; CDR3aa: CATGLGASTDTQYF
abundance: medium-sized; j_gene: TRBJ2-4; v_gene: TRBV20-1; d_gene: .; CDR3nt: TGCAGTGCTAGTTCTGCACACGCTCTCAGGTACTTC; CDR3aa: CSASSAHALRYF
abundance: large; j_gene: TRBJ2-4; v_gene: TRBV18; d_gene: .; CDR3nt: TGTGCCAGCTCCGACCACCCCCAGGTCAGGGCCAAAAACATTCAGTACTTC; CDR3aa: CASSDHPQVRAKNIQYF
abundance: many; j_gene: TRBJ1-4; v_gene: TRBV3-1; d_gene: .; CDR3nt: TGTGCCAGCAGCCCAGGGGTAACTAATGAAAAACTGTTTTTT; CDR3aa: CASSPGVTNEKLFF
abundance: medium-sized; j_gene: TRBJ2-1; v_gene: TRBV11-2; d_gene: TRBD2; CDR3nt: TGTGCCAGCAGCTCCGGTGGGACTAGCGGAAAACCGTTCTTC; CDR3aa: CASSSGGTSGKPFF
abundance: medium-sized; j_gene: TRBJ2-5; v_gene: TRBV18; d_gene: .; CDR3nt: TGTGCCAGCTCACCACGTTCTGGGGCAGGGGAGACCCAGTACTTC; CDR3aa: CASSPRSGAGETQYF
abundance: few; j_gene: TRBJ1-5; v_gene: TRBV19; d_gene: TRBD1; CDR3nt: TGTGCCAGTGGGATCGAGGACAGGGCTAATCAGCCCCAGCATTTT; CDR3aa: CASGIEDRANQPQHF
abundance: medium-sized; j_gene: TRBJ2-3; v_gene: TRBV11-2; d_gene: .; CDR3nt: TGTGCCAGCAGCTTAGAGGGAGATACGCAGTATTTT; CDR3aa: CASSLEGDTQYF
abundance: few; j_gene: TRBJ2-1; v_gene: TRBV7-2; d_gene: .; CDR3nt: TGTGCCAGCAGCTTCTCCGGAGGCAATGAGCAGTTCTTC; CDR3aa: CASSFSGGNEQFF
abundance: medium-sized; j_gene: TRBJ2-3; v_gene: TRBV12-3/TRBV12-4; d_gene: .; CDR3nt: TGTGCCAGCAGTTCAAGCCTAGAAGGAACAGATACGCAGTATTTT; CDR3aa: CASSSSLEGTDTQYF
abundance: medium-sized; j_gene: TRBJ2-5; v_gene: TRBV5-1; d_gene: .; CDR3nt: TGCGCCAGCAGCTTCCAAGAGACCCAGTACTTC; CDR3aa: CASSFQETQYF
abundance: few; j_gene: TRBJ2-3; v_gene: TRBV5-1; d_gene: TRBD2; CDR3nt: TGCGCCAGCAGCTTTAGCGGGACCACAGATACGCAGTATTTT; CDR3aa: CASSFSGTTDTQYF
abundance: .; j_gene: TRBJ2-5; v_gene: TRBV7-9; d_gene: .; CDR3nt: TGTGCCAGCAGCTCTACAGGGGGGGAGGAGACCCAGTACTTC; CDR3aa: CASSSTGGEETQYF
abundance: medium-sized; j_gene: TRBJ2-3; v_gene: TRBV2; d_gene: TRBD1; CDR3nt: TGTGCCAGCAGTGAACAGGGGGTTCCAGATACGCAGTATTTT; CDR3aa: CASSEQGVPDTQYF
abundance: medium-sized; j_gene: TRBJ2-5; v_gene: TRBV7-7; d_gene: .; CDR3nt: TGTGCCAGCAGCCTGCGGGGGCCTGACCCTACCGACACCCAGTACTTC; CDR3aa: CASSLRGPDPTDTQYF
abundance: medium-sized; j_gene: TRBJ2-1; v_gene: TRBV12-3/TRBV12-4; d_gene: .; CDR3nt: TGTGCCAGCAGCCTACTAGAGTCCACGGAGCAGTTCTTC; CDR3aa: CASSLLESTEQFF
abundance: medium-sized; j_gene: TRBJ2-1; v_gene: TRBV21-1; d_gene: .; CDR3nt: TGTGCCAGCAGCAAAGCCCAGACCTCATACAATGAGCAGTTCTTC; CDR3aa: CASSKAQTSYNEQFF
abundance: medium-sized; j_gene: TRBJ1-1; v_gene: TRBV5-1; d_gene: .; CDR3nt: TGCGCCAGCAGCTTGGAGTACACGTCGAACACTGAAGCTTTCTTT; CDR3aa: CASSLEYTSNTEAFF
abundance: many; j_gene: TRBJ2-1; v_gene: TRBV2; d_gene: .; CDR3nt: TGTGCCAGCAGTGAGGGGCCTTTTGAGCAGTTCTTC; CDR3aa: CASSEGPFEQFF
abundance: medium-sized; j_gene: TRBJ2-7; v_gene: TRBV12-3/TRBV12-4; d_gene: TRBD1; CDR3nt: TGTGCCAGCAGTTTAGGGCGTCCGGGACAGCCCTCCTACGAGCAGTACTTC; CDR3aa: CASSLGRPGQPSYEQYF
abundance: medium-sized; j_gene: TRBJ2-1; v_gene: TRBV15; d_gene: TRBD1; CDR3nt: TGTGCCACCAGCCAACCGCCTCAGGGGGCCTACGCCTACAATGAGCAGTTCTTC; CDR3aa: CATSQPPQGAYAYNEQFF
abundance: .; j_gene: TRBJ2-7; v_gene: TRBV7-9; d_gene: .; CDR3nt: TGTGCCAGCAGCACAGGAGGGGCTCTCACCTACGAGCAGTACTTC; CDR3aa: CASSTGGALTYEQYF
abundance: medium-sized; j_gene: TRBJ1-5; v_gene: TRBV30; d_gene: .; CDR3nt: TGTGCCTGGAGTGTAGGTGGGCAGCCCCAGCATTTT; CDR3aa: CAWSVGGQPQHF
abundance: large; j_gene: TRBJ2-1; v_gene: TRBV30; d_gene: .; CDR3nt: TGTGCCTGGACGGGAGAGGTTGGGAGCTCCTACAATGAGCAGTTCTTC; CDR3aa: CAWTGEVGSSYNEQFF
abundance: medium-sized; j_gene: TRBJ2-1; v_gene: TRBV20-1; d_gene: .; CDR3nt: TGCAGTGCTAGAGATACCCTAGGACGCAATGAGCAGTTCTTC; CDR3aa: CSARDTLGRNEQFF
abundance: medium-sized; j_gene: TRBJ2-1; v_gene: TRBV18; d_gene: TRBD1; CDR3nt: TGTGCCAGCTCACCGTCGGGACAGGGGTACAATGAGCAGTTCTTC; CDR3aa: CASSPSGQGYNEQFF
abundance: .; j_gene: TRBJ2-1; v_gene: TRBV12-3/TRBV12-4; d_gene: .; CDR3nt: TGTGCCAGCAGTACCTACAATGAGCAGTTCTTC; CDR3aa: CASSTYNEQFF
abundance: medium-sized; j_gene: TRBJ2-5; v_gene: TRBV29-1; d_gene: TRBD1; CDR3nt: TGCAGCGCCTCCGGGACAGAAGAGACCCAGTACTTC; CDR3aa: CSASGTEETQYF
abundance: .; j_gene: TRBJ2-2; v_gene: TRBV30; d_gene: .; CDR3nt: TGTGCCTGGAGTTGGGGTGGGGAGCTGTTTTTT; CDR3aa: CAWSWGGELFF
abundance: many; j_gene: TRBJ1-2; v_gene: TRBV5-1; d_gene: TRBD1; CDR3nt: TGCGCCAGCAGCATAACAGGGGGCGTGGATGGCTACACCTTC; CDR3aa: CASSITGGVDGYTF
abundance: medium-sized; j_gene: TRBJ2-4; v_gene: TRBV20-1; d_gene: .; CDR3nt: TGCAGTGCTAGAGACAGGCAAAACATTCAGTACTTC; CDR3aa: CSARDRQNIQYF
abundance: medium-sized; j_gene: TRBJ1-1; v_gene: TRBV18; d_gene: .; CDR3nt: TGTGCCAGCTCAGTGAGGCCTGAGAACACTGAAGCTTTCTTT; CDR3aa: CASSVRPENTEAFF
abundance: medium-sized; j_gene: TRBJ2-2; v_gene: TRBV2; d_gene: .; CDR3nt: TGTGCCAGCAGTGAAGCTCCGGTCACCGGGGAGCTGTTTTTT; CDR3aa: CASSEAPVTGELFF
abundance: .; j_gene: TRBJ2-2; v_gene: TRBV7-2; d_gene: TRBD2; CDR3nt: TGTGCCAGCAGCTGGAGCGGGGGCGCCGGGGAGCTGTTTTTT; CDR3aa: CASSWSGGAGELFF